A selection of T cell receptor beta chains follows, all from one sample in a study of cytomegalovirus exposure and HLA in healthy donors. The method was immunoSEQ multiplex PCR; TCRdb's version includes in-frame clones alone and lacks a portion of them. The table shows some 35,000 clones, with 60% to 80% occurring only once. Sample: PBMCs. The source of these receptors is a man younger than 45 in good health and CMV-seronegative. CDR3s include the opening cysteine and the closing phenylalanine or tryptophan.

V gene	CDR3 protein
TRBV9	CASSGSIGNTIYF
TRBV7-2	CASSSPSQRGAADTQYF
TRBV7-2	CASSLSPTGGLWTQYF
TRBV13	CASSSQSYNEQFF
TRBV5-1	CASANRGSGDTGELFF
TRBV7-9	CASSLLDRSSYEQYF
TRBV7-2	CASTSTSGGNEQFF
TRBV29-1	CSVWDRNQPQHF
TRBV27	CASSLRGRVVQPQHF
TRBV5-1	CASSSDGMRNSPLHF
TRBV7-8	CASSLGTRESVTQYF
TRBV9	CASSVATGTSGPEQYF
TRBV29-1	CSVETGATEAFF
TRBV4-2	CASSQPRAENQPQHF
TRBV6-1	CASSEAAAGASEAFF
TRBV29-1	CSVGGRGLEQFF
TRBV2	CASSGGRGAYNEQFF
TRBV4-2	CASSQDGGRGAYEQYF
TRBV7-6	CASSLEGQGNQPQHF
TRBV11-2	CASSSDRVEQYF
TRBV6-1	CASRDFSSYNEQFF
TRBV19	CASSTQAYTEAFF
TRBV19	CASSHRGNEQFF